The rows below give T cell receptor beta chains drawn from one sample of a study of post-analysis software for immune sequencing data. TCRdb re-called the PCR reads with MiXCR, one entry per CDR3 protein. The sample lists hundreds of thousands of distinct CDR3 sequences, just under 30% occurring once. Sequenced input: blood. These receptors were taken from a girl aged 5 to 17 with multiple sclerosis. Both conserved end residues are part of each CDR3. Each record gives: J gene, clone size, D gene, V gene, CDR3 DNA, CDR3 protein. A D gene is named only where the DNA matches it firmly. For some rows the clone size is stated as once, few or many, or as a class when expanded; others skip it.

j_call: TRBJ2-4; clone_size: few; d_call: .; v_call: TRBV7-2; cdr3_nt: TGTGCCAGCAGCCAACCGGGTGGCGGGACCAAAAACATTCAGTACTTC; cdr3_aa: CASSQPGGGTKNIQYF
j_call: TRBJ1-5; clone_size: .; d_call: TRBD1; v_call: TRBV12-3/TRBV12-4; cdr3_nt: TGTGCCAGCAGTTTGTTTTTGGGACAGGGGAATCAGCCCCAGCATTTT; cdr3_aa: CASSLFLGQGNQPQHF
j_call: TRBJ2-3; clone_size: .; d_call: .; v_call: TRBV2; cdr3_nt: TGTGCCAGCAGCCCCACGACACTCCACACAGATACGCAGTATTTT; cdr3_aa: CASSPTTLHTDTQYF
j_call: TRBJ2-1; clone_size: few; d_call: .; v_call: TRBV7-9; cdr3_nt: TGTGCCAGCATGGGCTCCTACAATGAGCAGTTCTTC; cdr3_aa: CASMGSYNEQFF
j_call: TRBJ2-4; clone_size: few; d_call: .; v_call: TRBV20-1; cdr3_nt: TGCAGTGCTAGTGGGGCCGTAGAGGCCAAAAACATTCAGTACTTC; cdr3_aa: CSASGAVEAKNIQYF
j_call: TRBJ1-6; clone_size: few; d_call: .; v_call: TRBV7-2; cdr3_nt: TGTGCCAGCAGCGGCAACAGGGACTATAATTCACCCCTCCACTTT; cdr3_aa: CASSGNRDYNSPLHF
j_call: TRBJ1-1; clone_size: few; d_call: .; v_call: TRBV6-6; cdr3_nt: TGTGCCAGCATTCCTGACCTAGAGGACAGCACTGAAGCTTTCTTT; cdr3_aa: CASIPDLEDSTEAFF
j_call: TRBJ1-6; clone_size: .; d_call: TRBD1; v_call: TRBV12-3/TRBV12-4; cdr3_nt: TGTGCCAGCAGTCTCTCGGACAGGAATTCACCCCTCCACTTT; cdr3_aa: CASSLSDRNSPLHF
j_call: TRBJ2-7; clone_size: few; d_call: TRBD1; v_call: TRBV20-1; cdr3_nt: TGCAGTGCTCTCAGGGACAGGGTGTCCGAGCAGTACTTC; cdr3_aa: CSALRDRVSEQYF
j_call: TRBJ1-6; clone_size: few; d_call: TRBD1; v_call: TRBV20-1; cdr3_nt: TGCAGTGCTAGATGGCCGGGACAGGGAGGGCGCTCCTATAATTCACCCCTCCACTTT; cdr3_aa: CSARWPGQGGRSYNSPLHF
j_call: TRBJ2-1; clone_size: few; d_call: .; v_call: TRBV5-1; cdr3_nt: TGCGCCAGCGGGACCGGTCGGGATGAGCAGTTCTTC; cdr3_aa: CASGTGRDEQFF
j_call: TRBJ2-7; clone_size: few; d_call: .; v_call: TRBV6-1; cdr3_nt: TGTGCCAGCAGTGACTGGAGGTCCGGCGAGCAGTACTTC; cdr3_aa: CASSDWRSGEQYF
j_call: TRBJ1-5; clone_size: .; d_call: .; v_call: TRBV28; cdr3_nt: TGTGCCAGCAGACCCTCAGGGGCTCATCAGCCCCAGCATTTT; cdr3_aa: CASRPSGAHQPQHF
j_call: TRBJ2-5; clone_size: .; d_call: .; v_call: TRBV5-1; cdr3_nt: TGCGCCAGCAGCTTGGCGCTCGAACAAGAGACCCAGTACTTC; cdr3_aa: CASSLALEQETQYF
j_call: TRBJ2-1; clone_size: .; d_call: TRBD1; v_call: TRBV7-6; cdr3_nt: TGTGCCAGCAGCCCCCTGACCAGGGGGATCAATGAGCAGTTCTTC; cdr3_aa: CASSPLTRGINEQFF
j_call: TRBJ1-2; clone_size: .; d_call: TRBD1; v_call: TRBV5-1; cdr3_nt: TGCGCCAGCAGCCCTCGACAGGGGGTACGATATGGCTACACCTTC; cdr3_aa: CASSPRQGVRYGYTF
j_call: TRBJ1-1; clone_size: few; d_call: .; v_call: TRBV20-1; cdr3_nt: TGCAGTGCTTACACCATACCAGGGGCGACTGAAGCTTTCTTT; cdr3_aa: CSAYTIPGATEAFF
j_call: TRBJ1-1; clone_size: .; d_call: .; v_call: TRBV28; cdr3_nt: TGTGCCAGCCTCGCGAGGGGGGGGCTAGAAGCTTTCTTT; cdr3_aa: CASLARGGLEAFF
j_call: TRBJ2-5; clone_size: few; d_call: TRBD2; v_call: TRBV20-1; cdr3_nt: TGCAGTGCTAGAGATCGGGTGGGGGGGATCCAAGAGACCCAGTACTTC; cdr3_aa: CSARDRVGGIQETQYF
j_call: TRBJ2-3; clone_size: few; d_call: TRBD2; v_call: TRBV6-2/TRBV6-3; cdr3_nt: TGTGCCAGCAGTTACTCTAGCGGGAGAGGATATGACGCTACGCAGTATTTT; cdr3_aa: CASSYSSGRGYDATQYF
j_call: TRBJ1-4; clone_size: once; d_call: .; v_call: TRBV3-1; cdr3_nt: TGTGCCAGCAGCCAAGATGTCGGGACTAATGAAAAACTGTTTTTT; cdr3_aa: CASSQDVGTNEKLFF
j_call: TRBJ1-6; clone_size: .; d_call: TRBD1; v_call: TRBV20-1; cdr3_nt: TGCAGTGCTCTCGACAGGGGTAATTCACCCCTCCACTTT; cdr3_aa: CSALDRGNSPLHF
j_call: TRBJ2-5; clone_size: many; d_call: .; v_call: TRBV3-1; cdr3_nt: TGTGCCAGCAGCCAAGCAGCCGGAGGGACCCAGTACTTC; cdr3_aa: CASSQAAGGTQYF
j_call: TRBJ2-1; clone_size: once; d_call: TRBD2; v_call: TRBV20-1; cdr3_nt: TGCAGTGCTCGCGGGAGAGGGATCTATGAGCAGTTCTTC; cdr3_aa: CSARGRGIYEQFF
j_call: TRBJ1-5; clone_size: few; d_call: .; v_call: TRBV7-9; cdr3_nt: TGTGCCAGCAGCTTAGTCGCGGGGGATCAGCCCCAGCATTTT; cdr3_aa: CASSLVAGDQPQHF
j_call: TRBJ1-4; clone_size: few; d_call: TRBD1; v_call: TRBV11-3; cdr3_nt: TGTGCCAGCAGCCAAAGTAAGACGGACAGGGATGGAGAAAAACTGTTTTTT; cdr3_aa: CASSQSKTDRDGEKLFF
j_call: TRBJ2-3; clone_size: few; d_call: TRBD2; v_call: TRBV5-1; cdr3_nt: TGCGCCAGCAGCTCAAGGACTAGCGGTCCCGGGGATACGCAGTATTTT; cdr3_aa: CASSSRTSGPGDTQYF
j_call: TRBJ1-2; clone_size: .; d_call: .; v_call: TRBV7-9; cdr3_nt: TGTGCCAGCAGCTTAGCCACGGACATGGATGGCTACACCTTC; cdr3_aa: CASSLATDMDGYTF
j_call: TRBJ2-4; clone_size: .; d_call: .; v_call: TRBV12-3/TRBV12-4; cdr3_nt: TGTGCCAGCTCAAGCCGGGGCACGGTAAACATTCAGTACTTC; cdr3_aa: CASSSRGTVNIQYF
j_call: TRBJ2-3; clone_size: many; d_call: TRBD2; v_call: TRBV7-2; cdr3_nt: TGTGCCAGCAGCCCGGGACTAGCGGACAGCACAGATACGCAGTATTTT; cdr3_aa: CASSPGLADSTDTQYF
j_call: TRBJ2-7; clone_size: few; d_call: TRBD2; v_call: TRBV12-3/TRBV12-4; cdr3_nt: TGTGCCAGCAGTCCCCGGCGGGAGGGCTCCGAGCAGTACTTC; cdr3_aa: CASSPRREGSEQYF
j_call: TRBJ1-5; clone_size: few; d_call: TRBD1; v_call: TRBV20-1; cdr3_nt: TGCAGTGCTCCGGACAGGGGCGGCAATCAGCCCCAGCATTTT; cdr3_aa: CSAPDRGGNQPQHF
j_call: TRBJ2-7; clone_size: .; d_call: .; v_call: TRBV29-1; cdr3_nt: TGCAGCGTTGGGATTGGGACCTACGAGCAGTACTTC; cdr3_aa: CSVGIGTYEQYF
j_call: TRBJ2-1; clone_size: few; d_call: TRBD1; v_call: TRBV29-1; cdr3_nt: TGCAGCGTCCGGGACAGGGGGGGGAATGAGCAGTTCTTC; cdr3_aa: CSVRDRGGNEQFF
j_call: TRBJ1-5; clone_size: few; d_call: .; v_call: TRBV6-5; cdr3_nt: TGTGCCAGCAGCCTTGACGGCCGGGCAGACCAGCCCCAGCATTTT; cdr3_aa: CASSLDGRADQPQHF
j_call: TRBJ1-2; clone_size: many; d_call: .; v_call: TRBV12-3/TRBV12-4; cdr3_nt: TGTGCCAGCAACCCGGTTTGGTTGAGTGGCTACACCTTC; cdr3_aa: CASNPVWLSGYTF
j_call: TRBJ1-1; clone_size: .; d_call: .; v_call: TRBV29-1; cdr3_nt: TGCAGCGTTTCGCGAGGGTCGAGGAACACTGAAGCTTTCTTT; cdr3_aa: CSVSRGSRNTEAFF
j_call: TRBJ2-7; clone_size: .; d_call: TRBD2; v_call: TRBV20-1; cdr3_nt: TGCAGTGCTAGAGTCCCGGGGGGCTACGAGCAGTACTTC; cdr3_aa: CSARVPGGYEQYF
j_call: TRBJ2-7; clone_size: .; d_call: TRBD2; v_call: TRBV20-1; cdr3_nt: TGCAGTGCTAGAGATCCTAGCGGGAGTCCCTACGAGCAGTACTTC; cdr3_aa: CSARDPSGSPYEQYF
j_call: TRBJ1-4; clone_size: .; d_call: .; v_call: TRBV29-1; cdr3_nt: TGCAGCGTTGTAGGGGTGAATGAAAAACTGTTTTTT; cdr3_aa: CSVVGVNEKLFF
j_call: TRBJ1-5; clone_size: .; d_call: .; v_call: TRBV20-1; cdr3_nt: TGCAGTGCCAGCAGCAATCGGCCCCAGCATTTT; cdr3_aa: CSASSNRPQHF
j_call: TRBJ2-5; clone_size: once; d_call: .; v_call: TRBV27; cdr3_nt: TGTGCCAGCAGCGCCTTTTTACAAGAGACCCAGTACTTC; cdr3_aa: CASSAFLQETQYF